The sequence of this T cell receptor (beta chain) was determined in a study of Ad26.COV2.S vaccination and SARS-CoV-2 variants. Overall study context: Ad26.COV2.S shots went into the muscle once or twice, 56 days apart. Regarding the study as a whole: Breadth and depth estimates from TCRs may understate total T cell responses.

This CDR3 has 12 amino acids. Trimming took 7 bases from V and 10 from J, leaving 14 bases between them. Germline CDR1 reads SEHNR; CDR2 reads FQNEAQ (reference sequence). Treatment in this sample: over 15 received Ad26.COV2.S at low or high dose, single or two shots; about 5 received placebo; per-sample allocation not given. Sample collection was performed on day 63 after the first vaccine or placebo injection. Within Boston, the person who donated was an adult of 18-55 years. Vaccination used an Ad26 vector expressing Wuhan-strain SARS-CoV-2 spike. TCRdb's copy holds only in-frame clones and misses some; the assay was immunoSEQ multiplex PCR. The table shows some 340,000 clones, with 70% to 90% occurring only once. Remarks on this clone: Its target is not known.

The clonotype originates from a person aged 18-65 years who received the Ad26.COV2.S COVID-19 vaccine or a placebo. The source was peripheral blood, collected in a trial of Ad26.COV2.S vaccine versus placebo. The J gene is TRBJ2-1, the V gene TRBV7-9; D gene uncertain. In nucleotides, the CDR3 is TGTGCCAGCAAGGGTTCTGGCAGGGAGCAGTTCTTC. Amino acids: CASKGSGREQFF.